This T cell receptor beta chain was found in a study (dated by TCRdb to 2013 to 2016). At the level of the whole study: The study set out to test whether tumor-infiltrating Tregs in breast cancer get recruited from blood Tregs or are instead converted in situ from other CD4+ T cell subsets.

The study at large found these results: Validation in the larger cohort was restricted to a single TCR beta V-J rearrangement rather than whole repertoires. Tumor memory CD4+ T cell TCR gene usage was found to cluster with blood and lymph node memory CD4+ cells and with lymph node naive CD4+ cells. The greatest overlap of tumor-infiltrating Treg TCR alpha and beta sequences was with tumor naive CD4+ T cells, followed next by blood naive CD4+ T cells.

The Miltenyi Naive CD4+ T Cell Isolation kit was used to purify naive CD4+ T cells, and CD25 microbeads were used to remove Tregs. Tregs, naive and memory CD4+ T cells from tumor, blood and ipsilateral draining lymph nodes of 4 or 5 breast cancer patients underwent full-length TCR alpha and beta sequencing. Mononuclear cells from lymph nodes or 50 to 60 ml of peripheral blood were isolated by Ficoll density gradient centrifugation. A purity exceeding 90% was confirmed by FACS for the sorted cell populations. Regarding this clonotype: Its specific antigen is unknown. No much larger clone is present one base from it, and per-base qualities are unavailable.

Full-length TCR variable regions were amplified by 5' RACE PCR using constant-region reverse primers, and then by semi-nested PCR using Nested Universal Primer A. The ReliaPrep RNA Cell Miniprep System was used to extract total RNA, which was then reverse transcribed into 5'RACE-ready cDNA with the SMARTer RACE 5'/3' Kit. Full-length TCR alpha and beta libraries were barcoded with multiplex adaptors and sequenced on an Illumina MiSeq. Under the source paper's analysis protocol: For each of nine subset-tissue groups, sequencing data from the five patients were combined, and the groups were compared by unsupervised clustering of TCR gene usage. The Morisita-Horn index was used to calculate repertoire similarity, with shared sequences weighted by how much each contributed to each repertoire. The raw public data were reprocessed by TCRdb itself: fastp quality trimming at Q25, MiXCR clonotype calling, in-frame beta chains only. Every CDR3 protein is listed once, alongside the most common genes and DNA of its rows. TCRdb's processing, not the authors' own work, is the source of the V and J calls. Across this sample there are about 47,000 distinct CDR3 sequences, with about 28% seen only once. Under 2.5% of the sample comes from the top ten.

As encoded in the germline V gene (reference sequence), CDR1 is SEHNR while CDR2 is FQNEAQ. The CDR3 goes from the cysteine to the phenylalanine over 12 residues. The read is trimmed to its CDR3 DNA, 36 bases read in frame from base 1. Clipping removes 5 bases from V and 9 bases from J, with 7 as the unmatched junction base count. The chain is encoded by TRBV7-9 joined to TRBJ2-7; 7 bases in the junction line up with TRBD1. Sample: naive CD4+ T cells sorted from blood. What this sample's cell subset or site label stands for: naive CD4+ T cells, CD4+CD45RA+CD25-. This sequence originates from a female donor with breast cancer. The nucleotides read TGTGCCAGCAGCCCCGGCAGACAGGGGCAGTACTTC. This sequence encodes CASSPGRQGQYF.